The 2 T cell receptor beta chains listed next were all sequenced from one sample in a study of shared clonotypes between healthy human individuals (dated by TCRdb to about 2020). The library was produced with the immunoSEQ multiplex PCR assay. TCRdb re-hosts the immuneACCESS table, in-frame sequences only. Its copies lack some clones; in the studies checked, an unresolved V gene accounts for under half of them, and the cause for the rest is not known. Here the sample has some 2,000,000 clones; approximately 96% occur a single time. The ten largest clones add up to 0.1% to 0.15% of the sample. The sequenced sample was naive CD4+ T cells sorted from blood. The cell subset or site label for this specimen denotes: CD45RA+ positively selected. The receptors were sampled from a man between 18 and 35 years old in good health.

The V call is TRBV11-2, the J call TRBJ1-1; D not certain. The CDR3 is 16 amino acids. The ends were cut back, 0 bases at V and 3 bases at J, with 14 bases in the middle. Looked up from germline, CDR1 is SGHAT and CDR2 is FQNNGV. The CDR3: CASSLDPGRGYTEAFF. The DNA of the CDR3 is TGTGCCAGCAGCTTAGATCCTGGACGGGGATACACTGAAGCTTTCTTT.

To note about this clone: Other DNA sequences within the sample encode an identical CDR3. The chain combines TRBV2 with TRBJ2-2; 7 bases are shared with TRBD1. CDR3 length: 14 amino acids. Trimming at V came to 3 bases and at J to 5 bases, leaving 3 bases not matched to a gene. CDR1 and CDR2 (germline): SNHLY, FYNNEI. In DNA form, the CDR3 reads TGTGCCAGCAGTGAGGTCAGGGGGACCGGGGAGCTGTTTTTT. Translated, it gives CASSEVRGTGELFF.